A single sample is the source of the 22 T cell receptor beta chains below, sequenced in a study of T cell changes during pregnancy in multiple sclerosis. Assay: immunoSEQ multiplex PCR; the TCRdb copy retains only in-frame clones and omits some. Of about 89,000 clones in the sample, roughly 94% are singletons; the top ten hold roughly 2.1%. Sequences were derived from peripheral blood, sampled after pregnancy. These receptors were taken from a female donor in good health, enrolled as a control in a pregnancy study.

The gene calls are TRBV6-1 and TRBJ2-3; 8 positions match TRBD1. This CDR3 is built from 14 residues. CDR1 is MNHNS, CDR2 SASEGT, per germline. Trimming removed 2 bases from V and 8 bases from J; junction bases left unmatched: 6. In DNA form, the CDR3 reads TGTGCCAGCAGTGAAAGGCAGGGGGCGGGTACGCAGTATTTT. As protein: CASSERQGAGTQYF.

The rearrangement links TRBV2 to TRBJ2-3; 7 bases agree with TRBD2. Germline V lookup: CDR1 SNHLY, CDR2 FYNNEI. Losses at the gene ends were 4 bases for V and 5 bases for J; bases not matched to a gene: 9. This CDR3 spans 15 amino acids. This CDR3 is CASSAGVGGRDTQYF. CDR3 coding DNA: TGTGCCAGCAGTGCAGGAGTGGGAGGGAGAGATACGCAGTATTTT.

The chain carries TRBV2 and TRBJ1-1; no clear D. This CDR3 has 13 residues. Germline-derived CDR1 and CDR2 are SNHLY and FYNNEI. V was cut by 5 bases and J by 0 bases, with 7 bases left in between. CDR3 region: CASSTNLNTEAFF. The DNA for the CDR3 is TGTGCCAGCAGTACCAACTTGAACACTGAAGCTTTCTTT.

The genes are TRBV9 and TRBJ2-2, with TRBD1 as a possible D gene (7 bases). This CDR3 is 20 amino acids long. Germline V lookup: CDR1 SGDLS, CDR2 YYNGEE. V lost 4 bases, J lost 6 bases, and 31 bases lay in between. The CDR3 reads CASSTRLPDYRGHPAGELFF. As DNA, the CDR3 is TGTGCCAGCAGCACCCGTCTCCCGGACTATAGGGGGCATCCGGCCGGGGAGCTGTTTTTT.

The chain uses TRBV20-1 and TRBJ2-5; a possible D gene is TRBD1 (5 bases). This CDR3 region has 11 residues. Trimming stripped 2 bases from V and 5 bases from J, with 6 bases between. Germline V gene lookup returns CDR1 DFQATT and CDR2 SNEGSKA (reference sequence). The CDR3 DNA follows: TGCAGTGCTAGAAAGGGGGAGACCCAGTACTTC. Translated: CSARKGETQYF.

In DNA, the CDR3 is TGTGCCAGCAGTTCACCGGAACAATGGGGACAGGGAGCCTACGAGCAGTACTTC. This codes for CASSSPEQWGQGAYEQYF. The chain couples TRBV28 to TRBJ2-7; 9 bases match TRBD1. The germline CDR1 and CDR2 sequences are MDHEN and SYDVKM. The CDR3 runs 18 residues. V was clipped by 4 bases and J by 2 bases; unmatched bases: 15.

The J gene is TRBJ2-1, the V gene TRBV13; 7 bases are shared with TRBD2. CDR1 is PRHDT, CDR2 FYEKMQ, per germline (reference sequence). There are 15 residues in the CDR3. Germline trimming cut 0 bases from V and 7 bases from J; bases unmatched to any gene: 6. The CDR3 protein is CASSLGPREQNEQFF. The CDR3 DNA is TGTGCCAGCAGCTTAGGCCCGCGGGAGCAAAATGAGCAGTTCTTC. Supplemented by reference TRBV13 and TRBJ2-1, the full variable domain reads AAGVIQSPRHLIKEKRETATLKCYPIPRHDTVYWYQQGPGQDPQFLISFYEKMQSDKGSIPDRFSAQQFSDYHSELNMSSLELGDSALYFCASSLGPREQNEQFFGPGTRLTVL.

V gene TRBV7-8 combines with J gene TRBJ1-1; 9 bases are a match to TRBD1. The CDR3 covers 15 residues. The V segment lost 5 bases and the J segment 1 base; nucleotides outside the gene matches: 5. Germline V gives CDR1 SGHVS, CDR2 FQNEAQ. The chain's CDR3 is CASSPKQGANTEAFF. The CDR3 nucleotides are TGTGCCAGCAGCCCGAAACAGGGGGCGAACACTGAAGCTTTCTTT.

This clone has a single count. The chain employs TRBV7-2 and TRBJ1-1; perhaps TRBD1 as D (5 bases). Germline CDR1 SGHTA, CDR2 FQGNSA. Trimming took off 5 bases at V and 1 base at J, with 11 bases between the two ends. The CDR3 totals 14 residues. In DNA, the CDR3 is TGTGCCAGCAGCCGACCGACAGAGAACACTGAAGCTTTCTTT. Protein: CASSRPTENTEAFF.

V gene TRBV19 combines with J gene TRBJ1-2, with TRBD1 as a possible D gene (6 bases). The CDR3 is 15 amino acids. CDR1 LNHDA and CDR2 SQIVND come from the germline V gene (reference sequence). Trimming removed 4 bases from V and 6 bases from J, with 18 bases in between. The CDR3: CASSTPGQGFDGYTF. The CDR3 bases are TGTGCCAGTAGTACCCCGGGGCAGGGGTTCGATGGCTACACCTTC.

DNA for the CDR3: TGTGCCAGCAGTGAGACCTCGGAGGGTAGGGGTCACATTCAGTACTTC. This gives the protein CASSETSEGRGHIQYF. The chain is built from TRBV6-1 and TRBJ2-4; D perhaps matches TRBD2 (6 bases). This CDR3 spans 16 amino acids. V was trimmed by 3 bases and J by 8 bases, leaving 20 bases between them. Germline assignment: CDR1 MNHNS and CDR2 SASEGT.

The chain recombines TRBV19 with TRBJ1-5; the D is unclear. The V end was cut by 3 bases, the J end by 6 bases, with 9 bases between. This CDR3 region has 13 residues. The germline V gene encodes CDR1 LNHDA and CDR2 SQIVND (reference sequence). This CDR3 reads CASSMAESQPQHF. CDR3 sequence (DNA): TGTGCCAGTAGTATGGCAGAATCTCAGCCCCAGCATTTT.

The rearrangement links TRBV18 to TRBJ2-2, with D possibly TRBD1 on 5 matching bases. In germline, CDR1 is KGHSH, CDR2 LQKENI. The CDR3 runs to 13 residues. The V end lost 2 bases, the J end lost 4 bases, and 5 bases lay between the germline ends. CDR3 amino acids: CASSPGATGELFF. In DNA, the CDR3 is TGTGCCAGCTCACCAGGGGCCACCGGGGAGCTGTTTTTT.

The chain uses TRBV6-5 and TRBJ1-5, with D unclear. With 2 bases removed from V and 6 bases from J, the gap between germline ends came to 8 bases. Germline CDR1 MNHEY, CDR2 SVGAGI. The CDR3 is 13 amino acids. Written as DNA, the CDR3 is TGTGCCAGCAGTTACGAGTCGGGTCAGCCCCAGCATTTT. This gives the protein CASSYESGQPQHF.

The chain combines TRBV25-1 with TRBJ1-1; TRBD1 might be the D (6 bases). Germline V gene sequence: CDR1 MGHDK, CDR2 SYGVNS. V lost 1 base and J 4 bases, leaving 13 bases between the germline ends. This CDR3 has 15 residues. The CDR3 nucleotides are TGTGCCAGCAGTGAATTCGGGCGAGGGGGCACTGAAGCTTTCTTT. Amino acid sequence: CASSEFGRGGTEAFF.

J is TRBJ2-5 and V is TRBV7-2; no reliable D call. CDR1 is SGHTA and CDR2 is FQGNSA in the germline V gene. The CDR3 is 13 amino acids. V lost 3 bases and J 0 bases, leaving 5 bases between the germline ends. CDR3 protein: CASSFRYQETQYF. Here the CDR3 DNA reads TGTGCCAGCAGCTTCAGGTACCAAGAGACCCAGTACTTC.

The V call is TRBV11-3, the J call TRBJ2-5; D is ambiguous. CDR3 length: 13 amino acids. Germline V CDR1 and CDR2: SGHNT, YENEEA. V shed 1 base and J shed 1 base, with 4 bases lying between them. This chain's CDR3 is CASSLGPQETQYF. CDR3 DNA sequence: TGTGCCAGCAGCTTAGGGCCCCAAGAGACCCAGTACTTC.

CDR3 in DNA: TGTGCCAGCAGCCTAAAAGAGACCCAGTACTTC. Translating gives CASSLKETQYF. J is TRBJ2-5 and V is TRBV7-9; D uncertain. V was shortened by 5 bases and J by 3 bases, with 4 bases between the two germline ends. Looked up from germline, CDR1 is SEHNR and CDR2 is FQNEAQ (reference sequence). The CDR3 has 11 residues.

The J gene is TRBJ2-5, the V gene TRBV7-9, with TRBD1 matching 7 bases. V lost 5 bases, J lost 3 bases, and 3 bases stayed unmatched. This CDR3 has 13 residues. Per the germline V gene, CDR1 is SEHNR and CDR2 is FQNEAQ (reference sequence). CDR3 in DNA: TGTGCCAGCAGCAGGGGACAGAAAGAGACCCAGTACTTC. It yields the protein CASSRGQKETQYF.

The V call is TRBV10-3, the J call TRBJ1-5, with 7 positions matching TRBD1. V dropped 6 bases and J dropped 4; count of bases not matched to a gene: 3. The germline V gene has CDR1 ENHRY and CDR2 SYGVKD. The CDR3 length is 13 residues. This CDR3 is CAIRGQPNQPQHF. Written as DNA, the CDR3 is TGTGCCATCAGGGGACAGCCGAATCAGCCCCAGCATTTT.

This chain links TRBV7-2 with TRBJ2-7; weak D call: TRBD1 (6 bases). The CDR3 has 15 amino acids. Trimming removed 1 base at V and 2 bases at J, with 12 bases between. CDR1 SGHTA and CDR2 FQGNSA come from the germline V gene. The CDR3 is CASSLVTGSTYEQYF. DNA for the CDR3: TGTGCCAGCAGCTTAGTTACAGGGTCAACCTACGAGCAGTACTTC.

This chain joins TRBV21-1 and TRBJ1-1; whether TRBD1, the table's D call, matches the DNA was not checked. TRBV21-1 is labeled a pseudogene. The CDR3 spans 15 residues. CDR3 region: CASSSPGQGDTEAFF. The CDR3 nucleotides read TGTGCCAGCAGCTCCCCGGGACAGGGCGACACTGAAGCTTTCTTT.